This T cell receptor beta chain comes out of a study of blood T cell repertoires in COVID-19. Germline V gene sequence: CDR1 LNHDA, CDR2 SQIVND (reference sequence). Germline trimming cut 7 bases from V and 4 bases from J; bases unmatched to any gene: 3. This CDR3 is built from 12 residues. The table came from immunoSEQ multiplex PCR; TCRdb's copy has only in-frame clones and leaves some out. The sample holds about 290,000 clones, just under 85% seen once. The J gene is TRBJ1-2, the V gene TRBV19; 7 bases line up with TRBD1. This receptor was taken from a woman in her 50s with active or convalescent COVID-19. The specimen was peripheral blood. DNA of the CDR3: TGTGCCAGTACCCAGGGGGGCTATGGCTACACCTTC. This translates into CASTQGGYGYTF.